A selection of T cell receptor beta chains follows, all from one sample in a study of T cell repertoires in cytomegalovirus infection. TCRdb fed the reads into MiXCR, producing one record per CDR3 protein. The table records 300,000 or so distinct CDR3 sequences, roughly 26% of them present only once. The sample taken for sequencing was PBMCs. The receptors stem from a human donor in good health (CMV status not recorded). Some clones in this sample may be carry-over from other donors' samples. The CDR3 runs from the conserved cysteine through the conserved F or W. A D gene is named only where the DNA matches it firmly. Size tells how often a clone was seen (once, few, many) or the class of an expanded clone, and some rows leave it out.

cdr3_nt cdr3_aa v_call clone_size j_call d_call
TGTGCCAGCAGCTCGCGGGGCAGGGGTATCGACTATGGCTACACCTTC CASSSRGRGIDYGYTF TRBV7-2 many TRBJ1-2 NA
TGTGCCAGCAGTTTCGGGGGCGAGAGAGAGACCCAGTACTTC CASSFGGERETQYF TRBV6-2/TRBV6-3 NA TRBJ2-5 NA
TGCGCCAGCAGCCCCGAAGGTCAGGGCCGGGAGACCCAGTACTTC CASSPEGQGRETQYF TRBV4-1 many TRBJ2-5 NA
TGTGCCAGCAGCTTAGGGCTAGCGGCCCTTTCTGGGGCCAACGTCCTGACTTTC CASSLGLAALSGANVLTF TRBV7-2 many TRBJ2-6 TRBD2
TGCAGTGCTAGAGATCCACTAGCGGGGAGCAATGAGCAGTTCTTC CSARDPLAGSNEQFF TRBV20-1 few TRBJ2-1 TRBD2
TGTGCCAGCAGCTTAAGGGGTGGGGGCGCAGATACGCAGTATTTT CASSLRGGGADTQYF TRBV7-3 many TRBJ2-3 NA
TGTGCCAGCAGTTTAACAGGGCTCACCTACAATGAGCAGTTCTTC CASSLTGLTYNEQFF TRBV27 NA TRBJ2-1 NA
TGCAGTGCTAGAGACCCCAAGGGGGGTCTAGCCCTCCACTTT CSARDPKGGLALHF TRBV20-1 once TRBJ1-6 NA
TGTGCCAGCAGCTTAGGAAATTCGGCCAACGTCCTGACTTTC CASSLGNSANVLTF TRBV7-3 many TRBJ2-6 NA
TGTGCCAGCAGTTTAGGGTGGGGACACCGTAACAATCAGCCCCAGCATTTT CASSLGWGHRNNQPQHF TRBV28 NA TRBJ1-5 NA
TGTGCCAGCACCCCCGGGGGGGGTTATGGCTACACCTTC CASTPGGGYGYTF TRBV25-1 few TRBJ1-2 NA
TGTGCCAGCAGCTTGGGGTTCGATCAGCCCCAGCATTTT CASSLGFDQPQHF TRBV5-6 NA TRBJ1-5 NA
TGTGCCAGTAGTATAGGGGGAGGAACCAATGAGCAGTTCTTC CASSIGGGTNEQFF TRBV19 NA TRBJ2-1 NA
TGTGCCAGTAGGCCCGGGGGGGGGGTAAACCCCAATCGGTATGAGCAGTTCTTC CASRPGGGVNPNRYEQFF TRBV19 NA TRBJ2-1 TRBD2
TGCGCCAGCAGCTTTGGGGGGTCGGGGACTGAAGCTTTCTTT CASSFGGSGTEAFF TRBV5-1 NA TRBJ1-1 NA
TGTGCCAGCAGCGGAAGCCGGACAGGTGGTACTGAAGCTTTCTTT CASSGSRTGGTEAFF TRBV7-8 few TRBJ1-1 TRBD1
TGTGCCAGCAGCAGGGACAGGATGAGCAGTCAGCCCCAGCATTTT CASSRDRMSSQPQHF TRBV7-2 NA TRBJ1-5 TRBD1
TGTGCCAGCAGTCGGGGGACTAGCGGATACAATGAGCAGTTCTTC CASSRGTSGYNEQFF TRBV5-4 many TRBJ2-1 TRBD2
TGTGCCAGCAGCTTGCGACATTTCTCGAGCACTGAAGCTTTCTTT CASSLRHFSSTEAFF TRBV7-2 medium-sized TRBJ1-1 NA
TGCAGTGCTAGATTAAGGTTCGAGACCCAGTACTTC CSARLRFETQYF TRBV20-1 NA TRBJ2-5 NA
TGTGCCAGCAGTACCCCGGATGGCTACACCTTC CASSTPDGYTF TRBV28 NA TRBJ1-2 NA
TGTGCCAGCAGTGTAGGGTGGGACACCCTTATCTATGGCTACACCTTC CASSVGWDTLIYGYTF TRBV6-1 NA TRBJ1-2 NA
TGTGCCAGCAGGCCATTACCGGGACTGAGCTCCTACGAGCAGTACTTC CASRPLPGLSSYEQYF TRBV7-8 NA TRBJ2-7 NA
TGTGCCAGCAGCCCCGAGGCGCAGCCCTACGAAAAACTGTTTTTT CASSPEAQPYEKLFF TRBV9 NA TRBJ1-4 NA
TGTGCCAGCCTAGCGGGAGCCTACGAGCAGTACTTC CASLAGAYEQYF TRBV6-1 many TRBJ2-7 TRBD2
TGTGCCAGCAGTTTTCATGGCACTGAAGCTTTCTTT CASSFHGTEAFF TRBV12-3/TRBV12-4 few TRBJ1-1 NA
TGTGCCAGCAGCGCCTTGTGGGAGCAGTACTTC CASSALWEQYF TRBV7-2 many TRBJ2-7 NA
TGTGCCAGCAGCCCGCGGACAGGGGGCAATCAGCCCCAGCATTTT CASSPRTGGNQPQHF TRBV7-2 many TRBJ1-5 TRBD1
TGTGCCAGCAGCTTAGCGATGACAGGGCTAATATACGAGCAGTACTTC CASSLAMTGLIYEQYF TRBV7-9 few TRBJ2-7 TRBD1
TGTGCCAGTAGTATTGCGGTTACCTACAATGAGCAGTTCTTC CASSIAVTYNEQFF TRBV19 few TRBJ2-1 NA
TGCGCCAGCAGTGAACTAGCGGACTACGAGCAGTACTTC CASSELADYEQYF TRBV10-2 few TRBJ2-7 TRBD2
TGTGCCTGGAGCCCGAGACAGGGTGATGGTGGCAATCAGCCCCAGCATTTT CAWSPRQGDGGNQPQHF TRBV30 many TRBJ1-5 TRBD1
TGTGCCAGCAGCATCGCAGGGATAGCTCAAGATACGCAGTATTTT CASSIAGIAQDTQYF TRBV7-2 many TRBJ2-3 NA
TGTGCCAGCAGCTCCGACCAAAGAGGGGGCTACACCTTC CASSSDQRGGYTF TRBV2 NA TRBJ1-2 NA
TGTGCCAGCAGCCTGTCCGAGGGCAATGAGCAGTTCTTC CASSLSEGNEQFF TRBV4-2 NA TRBJ2-1 NA
TGTGCTAGCAGCTTAGAACAGGGGGCAAACTATGAGCAGTTCTTC CASSLEQGANYEQFF TRBV7-9 NA TRBJ2-1 TRBD1
TGTGCCAGCACTACCGGGACTCTCCTCAGCACAGATACGCAGTATTTT CASTTGTLLSTDTQYF TRBV6-2/TRBV6-3 NA TRBJ2-3 NA
TGCGCCAGCAGTCACGGGAGGGCCAGAAACACCGGGGAGCTGTTTTTT CASSHGRARNTGELFF TRBV23-1 NA TRBJ2-2 TRBD2
TGTGCCAGTAGTACTCGACAGGGTGCGAACGAGCAGTACTTC CASSTRQGANEQYF TRBV19 few TRBJ2-7 TRBD1
TGTGCCACCAGTGATATCCGACAGGGAGGAGAGACCCAGTACTTC CATSDIRQGGETQYF TRBV24-1 few TRBJ2-5 NA
TGCAGTGCTGGAAGAGGTATTAGCGGGGGAGAGACCCAGTACTTC CSAGRGISGGETQYF TRBV20-1 NA TRBJ2-5 TRBD2
TGTGCCAGCAGTGCTCGGGACTTCCTCGTCGGGGAGCTGTTTTTT CASSARDFLVGELFF TRBV7-2 few TRBJ2-2 NA
TGTGCCAGCAGCCCGGGAGGCGAGAACACCGGGGAGCTGTTTTTT CASSPGGENTGELFF TRBV11-3 NA TRBJ2-2 TRBD2
TGTGCCAGCAGCTTGATTTTCGGCGGCTACACCTTC CASSLIFGGYTF TRBV5-4 few TRBJ1-2 NA
TGTGCCAGCAAAGGACAGGGAGGCCGCAAAAACATTCAGTACTTC CASKGQGGRKNIQYF TRBV6-1 NA TRBJ2-4 TRBD1
TGCAGTGCTAGAGCCGGGACAGGGGCGCCCCCCGAGCAGTACTTC CSARAGTGAPPEQYF TRBV20-1 NA TRBJ2-7 TRBD1
TGTGCCGCTCAGACGGCGCAACAGAACTACGGCGGGGAGCTGTTTTTT CAAQTAQQNYGGELFF TRBV10-3 NA TRBJ2-2 NA
TGTGCCAGCAGTAAGACTGGTACCAATCAGCCCCAGCATTTT CASSKTGTNQPQHF TRBV12-3/TRBV12-4 few TRBJ1-5 NA
TGTGCCAGCTCACCATCTCAATACGGGAATGAGCAGTTCTTC CASSPSQYGNEQFF TRBV18 NA TRBJ2-1 NA
TGCAGCGTCGTTCAGGGGATGATAGCAGATACGCAGTATTTT CSVVQGMIADTQYF TRBV29-1 NA TRBJ2-3 NA
TGCAGTGCTAGTGGATTAGATACGCAGTATTTT CSASGLDTQYF TRBV20-1 NA TRBJ2-3 NA
TGCAGTGCTAGATCGGGATATCAACGTCTCTACGAGCAGTACTTC CSARSGYQRLYEQYF TRBV20-1 NA TRBJ2-7 NA
TGCGCCAGCAGCTTACTGACTAGTGCAGAGACCCAGTACTTC CASSLLTSAETQYF TRBV5-1 few TRBJ2-5 NA
TGTGCCAGCAGTGAAGTCAGCGGAGGCAATCAGCCCCAGCATTTT CASSEVSGGNQPQHF TRBV6-1 NA TRBJ1-5 NA
TGCGCCAGCAGCTACGGACAGCGGGGGACCGGGGAGCTGTTTTTT CASSYGQRGTGELFF TRBV5-1 NA TRBJ2-2 TRBD2
TGTGCCAGCAGCTTAGAGAGAGGCGCCTATGGCTACACCTTC CASSLERGAYGYTF TRBV7-2 NA TRBJ1-2 NA
TGTGCCAGCAGCTTTGGAGGGGGCCGTGCAGATACGCAGTATTTT CASSFGGGRADTQYF TRBV5-6 NA TRBJ2-3 NA
TGTGCCAGCAGCGTGGACAGGGGATTGGGTGAAAAACTGTTTTTT CASSVDRGLGEKLFF TRBV7-2 many TRBJ1-4 TRBD1